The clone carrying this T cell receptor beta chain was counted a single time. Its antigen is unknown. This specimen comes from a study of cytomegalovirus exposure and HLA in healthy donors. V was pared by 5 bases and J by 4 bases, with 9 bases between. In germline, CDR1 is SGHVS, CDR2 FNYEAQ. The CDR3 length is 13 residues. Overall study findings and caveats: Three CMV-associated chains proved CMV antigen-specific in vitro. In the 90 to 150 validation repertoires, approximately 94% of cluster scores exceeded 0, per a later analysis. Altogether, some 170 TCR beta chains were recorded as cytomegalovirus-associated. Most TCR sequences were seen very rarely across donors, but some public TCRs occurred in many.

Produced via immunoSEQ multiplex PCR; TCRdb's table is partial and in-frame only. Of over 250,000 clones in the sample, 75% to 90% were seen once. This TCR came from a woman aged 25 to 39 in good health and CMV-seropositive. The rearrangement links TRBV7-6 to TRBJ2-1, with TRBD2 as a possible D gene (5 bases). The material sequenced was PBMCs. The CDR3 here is CASSPQRYNEQFF. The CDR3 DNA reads TGTGCCAGCAGCCCCCAGCGGTACAATGAGCAGTTCTTC.